This is a list of T cell receptor beta chains from one sample in a study of technical replicates of blood from a few donors. Libraries were prepared by immunoSEQ multiplex PCR; TCRdb keeps only in-frame clonotypes and omits some of them. The profile shows tens of thousands of clones, approximately 90% of them singletons. The specimen sequenced was T cells isolated from PBMCs. These TCRs come from a human donor in good health. The CDR3 runs from the conserved cysteine through the conserved F or W. D genes are given only for firm matches. Size values are once, few and many counts, or a class for expanded clones, and some rows have none.

>-|TRBV6-5|TRBD1|TRBJ1-1
CASSETGTDTEAFF
TGTGCCAGCAGTGAAACCGGGACAGACACTGAAGCTTTCTTT
>few|TRBV9|-|TRBJ1-2
CASSSLGGYNYGYTF
TGTGCCAGCAGCTCCCTGGGGGGGTATAACTATGGCTACACCTTC
>-|TRBV6-4|TRBD2|TRBJ2-2
CASSFAGGNTGELFF
TGTGCCAGCAGTTTTGCGGGGGGCAATACCGGGGAGCTGTTTTTT
>-|TRBV5-4|TRBD1|TRBJ1-4
CASSLGDRGHTNEKLFF
TGTGCCAGCAGCTTGGGTGACAGGGGGCACACTAATGAAAAACTGTTTTTT
>-|TRBV19|-|TRBJ2-1
CASSILRDQPLEQFF
TGTGCCAGTAGTATTTTGCGGGACCAACCACTCGAGCAGTTCTTC
>-|TRBV6-5|TRBD2|TRBJ2-7
CASSRTSGVSYEQYF
TGTGCCAGCAGTAGAACTAGCGGGGTATCCTACGAGCAGTACTTC
>once|TRBV20-1|-|TRBJ2-4
CSVSSGNIQYF
TGCAGCGTATCATCAGGGAACATTCAGTACTTC
>-|TRBV19|-|TRBJ1-5
CASSINNHDLASADSNQPQHF
TGTGCCAGTAGTATAAATAATCACGATCTGGCATCAGCGGATAGCAATCAGCCCCAGCATTTT
>-|TRBV28|-|TRBJ1-1
CASRIKGTEAFF
TGTGCCAGCAGGATTAAGGGGACTGAAGCTTTCTTT
>few|TRBV20-1|-|TRBJ1-1
CSRGDTEAFF
TGCAGTAGAGGAGACACTGAAGCTTTCTTT
>-|TRBV6-4|TRBD2|TRBJ2-3
CASSDEASGRDTQYF
TGTGCCAGCAGTGACGAGGCTAGCGGGAGAGATACGCAGTATTTT
>-|TRBV23-1|TRBD2|TRBJ2-5
CASSQSSREGKGTQYF
TGCGCCAGCAGTCAATCTTCGAGGGAGGGGAAAGGGACCCAGTACTTC
>-|TRBV28|-|TRBJ2-1
CASSSGADNEQFF
TGTGCCAGCTCCTCGGGTGCTGACAATGAGCAGTTCTTC
>-|TRBV28|-|TRBJ1-5
CASSSLAGSGLSQPQHF
TGTGCCAGCAGTTCCTTAGCGGGGAGTGGATTGTCTCAGCCCCAGCATTTT
>-|TRBV19|-|TRBJ2-1
CASSIARGRNEQFF
TGTGCCAGTAGTATAGCCCGGGGGAGAAATGAGCAGTTCTTC
>-|TRBV5-1|TRBD2|TRBJ2-1
CASSFAGETYNEQFF
TGCGCCAGCAGTTTCGCGGGGGAAACCTACAATGAGCAGTTCTTC
>-|TRBV15|-|TRBJ2-7
CATSRAGSSYEQYF
TGTGCCACCAGCAGAGCGGGGAGCTCCTACGAGCAGTACTTC
>-|TRBV5-1|TRBD1|TRBJ1-4
CASSFGQVGVMGEKLFF
TGCGCCAGCAGCTTTGGACAGGTGGGGGTTATGGGGGAAAAACTGTTTTTT
>-|TRBV6-5|TRBD1|TRBJ1-2
CASSYRTGSYGYTF
TGTGCCAGCAGTTATCGGACAGGGTCCTATGGCTACACCTTC
>-|TRBV7-9|-|TRBJ2-1
CASSFGGAINEQFF
TGTGCCAGCAGCTTTGGGGGGGCAATTAATGAGCAGTTCTTC
>-|TRBV28|TRBD2|TRBJ2-1
CASSLQLAGGDEQFF
TGTGCCAGCAGTTTGCAGCTAGCGGGAGGAGATGAGCAGTTCTTC
>-|TRBV6-5|TRBD1|TRBJ2-7
CASSELDRESYEQYF
TGTGCCAGCTCCGAACTCGACAGGGAGTCCTACGAGCAGTACTTC
>few|TRBV7-9|TRBD2|TRBJ2-1
CASSSPGGGYNEQFF
TGTGCCAGCAGTTCCCCTGGCGGGGGGTACAATGAGCAGTTCTTC
>-|TRBV5-1|TRBD2|TRBJ2-7
CASSQSGTTSYEQYF
TGCGCCAGCAGTCAAAGCGGGACCACGTCCTACGAGCAGTACTTC
>-|TRBV27|-|TRBJ2-3
CASSSGDTSTDTQYF
TGTGCCAGCAGTTCGGGGGATACTAGCACAGATACGCAGTATTTT
>-|TRBV9|TRBD2|TRBJ2-7
CASSVELADRKQYF
TGTGCCAGCAGCGTAGAACTAGCGGACCGAAAGCAGTACTTC
>-|TRBV19|TRBD2|TRBJ2-1
CASRGLADNEQFF
TGTGCCAGTAGGGGACTAGCGGACAATGAGCAGTTCTTC
>-|TRBV6-5|-|TRBJ2-3
CASTKGDTQYF
TGTGCCAGCACGAAGGGGGATACGCAGTATTTT
>-|TRBV4-1|TRBD2|TRBJ2-3
CASSQGTSVSTDTQYF
TGCGCCAGCAGCCAGGGGACTAGCGTTAGCACAGATACGCAGTATTTT
>few|TRBV6-5|TRBD2|TRBJ2-7
CASSGLAGGGYEQYF
TGTGCCAGCAGCGGACTAGCGGGAGGGGGCTACGAGCAGTACTTC
>-|TRBV14|TRBD2|TRBJ2-2
CASSQLLAGGPAGELFF
TGTGCCAGCAGCCAACTACTAGCGGGAGGGCCGGCCGGGGAGCTGTTTTTT
>-|TRBV19|-|TRBJ1-1
CASRLRARLTNTEAFF
TGTGCCAGTAGACTGCGAGCTAGACTCACGAACACTGAAGCTTTCTTT
>-|TRBV19|-|TRBJ2-7
CASSMTGGYEQYF
TGTGCCAGTAGTATGACAGGAGGCTACGAGCAGTACTTC
>-|TRBV5-4|TRBD1|TRBJ2-7
CASSLEDRGREQYF
TGTGCCAGCAGCTTGGAGGACAGGGGGCGCGAGCAGTACTTC
>few|TRBV7-3|-|TRBJ1-1
CASSPVRQAEAFF
TGTGCCAGCAGCCCCGTCAGACAGGCTGAAGCTTTCTTT
>-|TRBV15|-|TRBJ1-2
CATSRDQGRDYGYTF
TGTGCCACCAGCAGAGATCAGGGCAGGGACTATGGCTACACCTTC
>once|TRBV5-4|-|TRBJ1-1
CASSLGRGLGTEAFF
TGTGCCAGCAGCTTGGGTCGGGGGTTGGGCACTGAAGCTTTCTTT
>-|TRBV27|-|TRBJ2-7
CASTATPHRGEQYF
TGTGCCAGCACCGCGACTCCACATCGGGGCGAGCAGTACTTC
>-|TRBV5-8|-|TRBJ2-5
CASNPSGGSQETQYF
TGTGCCAGCAACCCTTCGGGTGGCAGCCAAGAGACCCAGTACTTC
>-|TRBV10-2|-|TRBJ2-2
CASSARLVPNTGELFF
TGCGCCAGCAGTGCTAGGTTGGTTCCAAACACCGGGGAGCTGTTTTTT
>-|TRBV29-1|TRBD2|TRBJ2-1
CSVGKSGSEHNEQFF
TGCAGCGTTGGTAAGAGCGGGAGTGAGCACAATGAGCAGTTCTTC
>once|TRBV5-1|-|TRBJ2-4
CASSTDTKNIQYF
TGCGCCAGCAGCACGGACACCAAAAACATTCAGTACTTC
>-|TRBV6-1|-|TRBJ1-3
CASSVRTVDSGNTIYF
TGTGCCAGCAGTGTCCGGACAGTCGACTCTGGAAACACCATATATTTT
>-|TRBV5-1|TRBD1|TRBJ2-1
CASSLGQAGAKQFF
TGCGCCAGCAGCTTAGGACAGGCGGGCGCCAAGCAGTTCTTC
>-|TRBV10-1|-|TRBJ2-3
CASSDPIETDTQYF
TGCGCCAGCAGTGACCCCATTGAGACAGATACGCAGTATTTT
>-|TRBV9|TRBD1|TRBJ2-3
CASSVQTGGTDTQYF
TGTGCCAGCAGCGTACAGACAGGGGGCACAGATACGCAGTATTTT
>-|TRBV5-1|TRBD1|TRBJ2-7
CASRGQGSYEQYF
TGCGCCAGCAGGGGACAGGGGTCCTACGAGCAGTACTTC
>-|TRBV18|TRBD1|TRBJ1-1
CASSTSNRGRSTEAFF
TGTGCCAGCTCAACTTCAAACAGGGGGCGGAGCACTGAAGCTTTCTTT
>-|TRBV6-5|-|TRBJ2-1
CASSYKGSGEQFF
TGTGCCAGCAGTTATAAGGGGTCCGGTGAGCAGTTCTTC
>few|TRBV9|-|TRBJ2-2
CASSVASTIGELFF
TGTGCCAGCAGCGTAGCTAGCACCATCGGGGAGCTGTTTTTT
>-|TRBV5-1|-|TRBJ2-7
CASSPWFEVLRGQYSYEQYF
TGCGCCAGCAGCCCATGGTTTGAGGTTTTGCGGGGCCAGTACTCCTACGAGCAGTACTTC
>-|TRBV10-1|-|TRBJ2-5
CASSAGSETQYF
TGCGCCAGCAGTGCAGGATCAGAGACCCAGTACTTC
>-|TRBV7-8|TRBD1|TRBJ1-2
CASSTRTGKAGYTF
TGTGCCAGCAGCACTCGGACAGGGAAGGCTGGCTACACCTTC
>-|TRBV29-1|TRBD2|TRBJ2-1
CSVEGTGTSGIYNEQFF
TGCAGCGTTGAAGGTACAGGGACTAGCGGGATCTACAATGAGCAGTTCTTC
>few|TRBV9|-|TRBJ1-4
CASSVGPGLGEKLFF
TGTGCCAGCAGCGTAGGACCAGGGCTAGGGGAAAAACTGTTTTTT